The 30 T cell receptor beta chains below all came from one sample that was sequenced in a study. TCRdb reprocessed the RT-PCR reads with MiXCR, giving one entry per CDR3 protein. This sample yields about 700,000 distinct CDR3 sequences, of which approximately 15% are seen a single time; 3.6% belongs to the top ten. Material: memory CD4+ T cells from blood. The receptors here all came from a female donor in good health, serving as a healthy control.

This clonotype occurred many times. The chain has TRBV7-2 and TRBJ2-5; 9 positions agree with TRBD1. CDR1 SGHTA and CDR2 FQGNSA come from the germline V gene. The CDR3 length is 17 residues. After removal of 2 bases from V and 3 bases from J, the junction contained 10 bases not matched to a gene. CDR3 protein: CASSLRVRQGDKETQYF. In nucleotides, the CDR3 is TGTGCCAGCAGCTTAAGGGTCAGACAGGGGGACAAAGAGACCCAGTACTTC. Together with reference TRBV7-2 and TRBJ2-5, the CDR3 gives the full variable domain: GAGVSQSPSNKVTEKGKDVELRCDPISGHTALYWYRQSLGQGLEFLIYFQGNSAPDKSGLPSDRFSAERTGGSVSTLTIQRTQQEDSAVYLCASSLRVRQGDKETQYFGPGTRLLVL.

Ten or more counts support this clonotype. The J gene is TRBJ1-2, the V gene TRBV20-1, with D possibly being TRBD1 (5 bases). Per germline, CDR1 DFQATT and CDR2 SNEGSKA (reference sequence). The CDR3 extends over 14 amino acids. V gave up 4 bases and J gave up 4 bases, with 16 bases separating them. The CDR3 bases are TGCAGTGCTATTCGAGTCGGCCAGGGCTATGGCTACACCTTC. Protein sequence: CSAIRVGQGYGYTF.

CDR3 region: CGPRDPLKPNEQFF. CDR3 bases: TGCGGCCCCAGGGATCCCCTAAAACCCAATGAGCAGTTCTTC. The chain employs TRBV20-1 and TRBJ2-1, with a tentative D call TRBD1 (5 bases). The CDR3 length is 14 residues. Looked up from germline, CDR1 is DFQATT and CDR2 is SNEGSKA (reference sequence).

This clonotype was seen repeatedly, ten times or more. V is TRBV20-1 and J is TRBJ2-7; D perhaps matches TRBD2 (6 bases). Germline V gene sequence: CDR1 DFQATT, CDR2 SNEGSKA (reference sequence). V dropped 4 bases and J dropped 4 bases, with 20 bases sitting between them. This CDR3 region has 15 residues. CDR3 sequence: CSANTRGRRGYEQYF. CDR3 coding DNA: TGCAGTGCTAATACCCGAGGCAGGAGGGGTTACGAGCAGTACTTC.

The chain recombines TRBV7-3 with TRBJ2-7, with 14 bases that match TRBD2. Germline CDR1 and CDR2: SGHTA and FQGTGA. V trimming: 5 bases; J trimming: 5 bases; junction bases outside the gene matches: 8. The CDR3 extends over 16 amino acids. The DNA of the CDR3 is TGTGCCAGCAGCCCCGGGACTAGCGGGAGACCGGACGAGCAGTACTTC. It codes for CASSPGTSGRPDEQYF.

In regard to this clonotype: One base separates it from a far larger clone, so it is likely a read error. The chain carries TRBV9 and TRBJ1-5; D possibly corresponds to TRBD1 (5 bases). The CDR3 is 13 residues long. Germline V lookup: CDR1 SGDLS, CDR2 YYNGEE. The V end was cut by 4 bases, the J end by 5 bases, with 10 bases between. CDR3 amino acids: CASSRDGDQPQHF. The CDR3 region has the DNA TGTGCCAGCAGCCGGGACGGGGATCAGCCCCAGCATTTT.

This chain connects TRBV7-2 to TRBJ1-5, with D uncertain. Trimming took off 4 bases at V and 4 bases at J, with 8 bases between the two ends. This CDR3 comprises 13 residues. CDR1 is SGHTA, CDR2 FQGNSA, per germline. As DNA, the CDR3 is TGTGCCAGCAGCTCCTCGAATAATCAGCCCCAGCATTTT. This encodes CASSSSNNQPQHF.

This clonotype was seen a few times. The CDR3 nucleotides are TGTGCCAGCAGCCCTTTTAAGTTTAACACCGGGGAGCTGTTTTTT. The encoded protein is CASSPFKFNTGELFF. The chain recombines TRBV27 with TRBJ2-2; D not resolved. V lost 6 bases to trimming and J lost 2 bases, with 13 bases between them. The CDR3 extends over 15 amino acids. The germline CDR1 and CDR2 sequences are MNHEY and SMNVEV (reference sequence).

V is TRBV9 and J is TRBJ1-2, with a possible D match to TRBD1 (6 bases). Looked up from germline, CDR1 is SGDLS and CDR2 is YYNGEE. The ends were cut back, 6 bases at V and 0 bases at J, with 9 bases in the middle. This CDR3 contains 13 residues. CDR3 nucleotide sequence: TGTGCCAGCAACAGGGACCCTAACTATGGCTACACCTTC. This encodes CASNRDPNYGYTF.

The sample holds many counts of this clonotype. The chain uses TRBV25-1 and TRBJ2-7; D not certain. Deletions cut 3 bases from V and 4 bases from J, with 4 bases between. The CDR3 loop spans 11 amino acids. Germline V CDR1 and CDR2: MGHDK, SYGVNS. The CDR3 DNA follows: TGTGCCAGCAGTGAGTATTACGAGCAGTACTTC. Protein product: CASSEYYEQYF.

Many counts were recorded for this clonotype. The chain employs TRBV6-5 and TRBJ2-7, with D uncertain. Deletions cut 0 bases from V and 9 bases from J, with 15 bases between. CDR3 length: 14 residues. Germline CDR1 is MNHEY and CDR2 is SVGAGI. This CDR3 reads CASSYSPNDPWQYF. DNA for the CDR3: TGTGCCAGCAGTTACTCCCCCAATGACCCGTGGCAGTACTTC.

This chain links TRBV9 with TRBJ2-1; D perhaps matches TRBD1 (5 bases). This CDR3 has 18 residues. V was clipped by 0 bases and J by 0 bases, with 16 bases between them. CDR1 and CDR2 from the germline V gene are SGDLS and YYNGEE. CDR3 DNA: TGTGCCAGCAGCGTAGAAAGGGGTGGGAAAAGCTCCTACAATGAGCAGTTCTTC. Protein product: CASSVERGGKSSYNEQFF.

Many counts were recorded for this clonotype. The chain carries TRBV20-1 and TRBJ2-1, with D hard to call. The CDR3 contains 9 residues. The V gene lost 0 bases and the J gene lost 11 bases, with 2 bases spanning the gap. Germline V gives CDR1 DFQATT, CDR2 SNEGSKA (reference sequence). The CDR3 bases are TGCAGTGCTAGAGACCAGCAGTTCTTC. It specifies CSARDQQFF.

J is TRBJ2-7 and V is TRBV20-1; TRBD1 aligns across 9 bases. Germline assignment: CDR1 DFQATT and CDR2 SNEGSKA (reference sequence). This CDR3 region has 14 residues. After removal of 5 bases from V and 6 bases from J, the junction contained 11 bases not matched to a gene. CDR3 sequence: CSALARDRVGEQYF. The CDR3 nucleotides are TGCAGTGCTCTAGCCCGGGACAGGGTAGGCGAGCAGTACTTC.

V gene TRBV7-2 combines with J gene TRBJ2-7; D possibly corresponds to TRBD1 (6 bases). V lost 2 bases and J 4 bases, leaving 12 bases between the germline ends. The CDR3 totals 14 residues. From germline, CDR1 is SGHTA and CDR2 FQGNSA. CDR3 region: CASSLSTGEYEQYF. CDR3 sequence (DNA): TGTGCCAGCAGCTTATCGACAGGAGAATACGAGCAGTACTTC.

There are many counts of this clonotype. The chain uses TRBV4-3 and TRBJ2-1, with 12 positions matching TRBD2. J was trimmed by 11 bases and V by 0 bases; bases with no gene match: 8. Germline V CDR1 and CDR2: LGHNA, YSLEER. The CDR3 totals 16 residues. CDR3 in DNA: TGCGCCAGCAGCCAAGATCTCCTAGCGGGAGGGAGAAAGCAGTTCTTC. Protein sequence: CASSQDLLAGGRKQFF.

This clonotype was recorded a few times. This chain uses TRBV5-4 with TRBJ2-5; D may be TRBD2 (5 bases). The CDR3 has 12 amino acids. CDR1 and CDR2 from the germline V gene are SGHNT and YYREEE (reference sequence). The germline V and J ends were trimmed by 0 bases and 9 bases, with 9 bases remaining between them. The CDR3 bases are TGTGCCAGCAGCTTGGTAGAGGGAGCCCAGTACTTC. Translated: CASSLVEGAQYF.

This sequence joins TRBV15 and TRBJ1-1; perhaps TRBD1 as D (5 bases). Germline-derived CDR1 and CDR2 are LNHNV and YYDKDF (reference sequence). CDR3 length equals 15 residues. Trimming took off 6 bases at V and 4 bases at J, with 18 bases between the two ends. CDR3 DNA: TGTGCCACCAGTCGGACGGGGGGGGATGGCACTGAAGCTTTCTTT. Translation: CATSRTGGDGTEAFF. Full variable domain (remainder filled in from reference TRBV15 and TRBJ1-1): DAMVIQNPRYQVTQFGKPVTLSCSQTLNHNVMYWYQQKSSQAPKLLFHYYDKDFNNEADTPDNFQSRRPNTSFCFLDIRSPGLGDTAMYLCATSRTGGDGTEAFFGQGTRLTVV.

DNA of the CDR3: TGTGCCAGCAGCCAAGATAACGCCCCGTTTCGGGAGCTGTTTTTT. This codes for CASSQDNAPFRELFF. The rearrangement links TRBV3-1 to TRBJ2-2; no clear D gene. Trimming stripped 0 bases from V and 9 bases from J, with 14 bases between. The CDR3 runs to 15 residues. Germline assignment: CDR1 LGHDT and CDR2 YNNKEL (reference sequence).

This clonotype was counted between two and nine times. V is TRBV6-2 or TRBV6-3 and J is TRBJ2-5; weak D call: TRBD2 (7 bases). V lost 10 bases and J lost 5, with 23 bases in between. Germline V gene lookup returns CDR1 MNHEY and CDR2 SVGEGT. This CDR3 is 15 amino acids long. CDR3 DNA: TGTGCCACCGGACTGGGAGGGGGAGAGTTGGAGACCCAGTACTTC. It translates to CATGLGGGELETQYF.

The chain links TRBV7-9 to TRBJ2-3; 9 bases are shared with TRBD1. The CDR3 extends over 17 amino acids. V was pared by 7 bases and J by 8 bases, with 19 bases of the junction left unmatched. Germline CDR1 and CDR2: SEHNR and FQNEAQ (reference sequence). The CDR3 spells CASNPSPGTGKHFTQYF. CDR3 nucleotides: TGTGCCAGCAACCCAAGCCCCGGGACAGGGAAACATTTTACGCAGTATTTT. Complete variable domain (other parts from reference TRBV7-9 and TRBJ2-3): DTGVSQNPRHKITKRGQNVTFRCDPISEHNRLYWYRQTLGQGPEFLTYFQNEAQLEKSRLLSDRFSAERPKGSFSTLEIQRTEQGDSAMYLCASNPSPGTGKHFTQYFGPGTRLTVL.

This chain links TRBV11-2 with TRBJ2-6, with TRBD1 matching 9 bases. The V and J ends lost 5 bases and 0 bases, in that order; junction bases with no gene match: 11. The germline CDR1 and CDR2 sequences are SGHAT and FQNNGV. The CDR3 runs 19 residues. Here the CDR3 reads CASSARSGQGSSGANVLTF. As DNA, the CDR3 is TGTGCCAGCAGCGCCCGGTCGGGACAGGGCAGCTCTGGGGCCAACGTCCTGACTTTC.

CDR3 protein: CASSLTDSEQYF. CDR3 DNA sequence: TGCGCCAGCAGCTTAACCGACAGCGAGCAGTACTTC. The chain is built from TRBV5-1 and TRBJ2-7, with D possibly matching TRBD1 (5 bases). The germline gives CDR1 SGHRS, CDR2 YFSETQ. The germline V and J ends were trimmed by 2 bases and 6 bases, with 9 bases remaining between them. The CDR3 is made up of 12 amino acids.

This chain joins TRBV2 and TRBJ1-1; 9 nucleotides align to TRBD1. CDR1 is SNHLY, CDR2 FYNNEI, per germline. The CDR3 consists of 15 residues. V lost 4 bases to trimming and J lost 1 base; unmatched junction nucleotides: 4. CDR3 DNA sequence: TGTGCCAGCAGTGGGGGGACAGGGTGGAACACTGAAGCTTTCTTT. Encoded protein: CASSGGTGWNTEAFF.

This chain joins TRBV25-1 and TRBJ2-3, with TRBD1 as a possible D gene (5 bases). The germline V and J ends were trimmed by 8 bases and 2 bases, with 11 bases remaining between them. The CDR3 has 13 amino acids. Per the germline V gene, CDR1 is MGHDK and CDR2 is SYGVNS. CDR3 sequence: CASLSGPTDTQYF. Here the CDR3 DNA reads TGTGCCAGCCTCTCAGGGCCCACAGATACGCAGTATTTT.

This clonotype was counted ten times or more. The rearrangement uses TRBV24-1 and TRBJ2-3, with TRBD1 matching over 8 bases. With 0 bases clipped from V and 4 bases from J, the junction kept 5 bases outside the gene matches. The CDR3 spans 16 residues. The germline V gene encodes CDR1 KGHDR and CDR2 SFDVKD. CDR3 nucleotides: TGTGCCACCAGTGATTTGCGCGGACAGGGTGCAGATACGCAGTATTTT. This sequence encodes CATSDLRGQGADTQYF.

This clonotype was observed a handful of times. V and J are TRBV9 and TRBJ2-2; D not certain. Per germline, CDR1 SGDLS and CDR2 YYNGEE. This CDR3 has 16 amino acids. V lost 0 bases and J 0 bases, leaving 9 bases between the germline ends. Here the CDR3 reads CASSVALVSNTGELFF. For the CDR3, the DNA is TGTGCCAGCAGCGTAGCCCTCGTCTCGAACACCGGGGAGCTGTTTTTT.

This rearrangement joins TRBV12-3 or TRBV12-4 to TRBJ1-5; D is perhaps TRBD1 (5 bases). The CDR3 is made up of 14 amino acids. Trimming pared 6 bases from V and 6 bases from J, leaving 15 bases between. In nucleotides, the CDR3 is TGTGCCAGCAGGAAGCCTAGCCAGGGTCAGCCCCAGCATTTT. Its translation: CASRKPSQGQPQHF.

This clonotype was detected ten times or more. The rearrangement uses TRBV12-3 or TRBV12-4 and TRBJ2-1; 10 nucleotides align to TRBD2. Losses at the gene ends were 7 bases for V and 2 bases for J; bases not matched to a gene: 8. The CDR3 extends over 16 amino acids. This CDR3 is CASTKLAGRPYNEQFF. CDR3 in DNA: TGTGCCAGCACCAAACTAGCGGGGAGGCCCTACAATGAGCAGTTCTTC.

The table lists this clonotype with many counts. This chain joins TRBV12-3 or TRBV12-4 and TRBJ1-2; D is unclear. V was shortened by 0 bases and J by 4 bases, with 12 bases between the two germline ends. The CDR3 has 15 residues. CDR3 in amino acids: CASSLAPTGAYGYTF. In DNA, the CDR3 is TGTGCCAGCAGTTTAGCTCCCACGGGCGCCTATGGCTACACCTTC.